Listed below are T cell receptor beta chains from one sample, sequenced in a study of vaccination and CD4 T cells after COVID-19. TCRdb re-called the PCR reads through MiXCR, storing one row per CDR3 protein. The sample records roughly 12,000 distinct CDR3 sequences, 37% being singletons. Their antigens remain unidentified. Sequenced: CD4+ T cells from blood, cultured in vitro. The receptor set was obtained from a human donor in good health. Each CDR3 is given with its conserved first and last residue. The D gene is left open where the match is weak.

cdr3_length	d_call	v_call	cdr3_aa
15	TRBD1	TRBV27	CASSRTGNGNQPQHF
13	-	TRBV28	CASSSRENTEAFF
13	TRBD1	TRBV29-1	CSARDRGQGEQYF
18	TRBD2	TRBV20-1	CSTRERGTSGPGAGEQYF
14	-	TRBV28	CASRRTDKTYEQYF
18	TRBD2	TRBV6-2/TRBV6-3	CASSSGLAGDFSTDTQYF
15	-	TRBV20-1	CSARLAGPNGDTQYF
17	TRBD2	TRBV6-5	CASSSRRTSGNRNEQFF
18	TRBD2	TRBV11-2	CASSPLGTSGTLQETQYF
14	-	TRBV7-6	CASSLAGTGYEQYF
15	TRBD1	TRBV5-6	CASSIADRGNYGYTF
12	-	TRBV7-9	CASSQASETQYF
15	-	TRBV4-2	CASSQGAGGRNGYTF
14	-	TRBV19	CASSLGGENTEAFF
12	-	TRBV10-3	CAINFWGETQYF
16	-	TRBV14	CASSPGPGVWLETQYF
15	-	TRBV21-1	CASSLSTSGEDIQYF
14	-	TRBV20-1	CSARTASARREQFF
13	-	TRBV6-1	CASTLGQQYGYTF
13	-	TRBV6-1	CASSNGRDTEAFF
14	-	TRBV10-2	CASSEPTMNTEAFF
13	-	TRBV28	CASIKGGSYEQYF
15	TRBD1	TRBV19	CASSPQGAANYGYTF
16	-	TRBV20-1	CSARPTLAFGYNEQFF
15	-	TRBV30	CAWSVQHTGGSPLHF
12	-	TRBV7-9	CASSSQGNTIYF
17	-	TRBV27	CASSLSNGATNTGELFF
14	-	TRBV28	CASSLAGRYYGYTF
14	TRBD1	TRBV6-2/TRBV6-3	CASRAGGGDSPLHF
12	-	TRBV7-2	CASSSGTYGYTF
16	-	TRBV7-6	CASSLSRGGGTDTQYF
16	TRBD1	TRBV2	CASSRTGQGSRETQYF
12	-	TRBV10-3	CAIAPGGREQFF
15	-	TRBV2	CASSEDRRRDYEQYF
14	-	TRBV7-8	CASSLEGGIYEQYF
15	-	TRBV11-2	CASSFSGAGDTEAFF
17	TRBD1	TRBV7-9	CASSLAGGQGQRGELFF
15	-	TRBV19	CASSIEGTAHYGYTF
15	-	TRBV7-7	CASSLGSGDSDTQYF
13	TRBD1	TRBV5-1	CASSLDRAYGYTF
13	-	TRBV20-1	CSARGVVSYEQYF
14	-	TRBV6-1	CASSEGAENYGYTF
14	-	TRBV6-1	CASRHTNGAGRGFF
16	-	TRBV6-2/TRBV6-3	CASSWPRGQMRTEAFF
15	-	TRBV6-2/TRBV6-3	CASSPRGRAGETQYF
14	-	TRBV20-1	CSAFPGTRILEQFF
12	-	TRBV27	CASSFRVGEQFF
16	TRBD2	TRBV6-5	CASSYSGRALTDTQYF
16	TRBD2	TRBV5-5	CASTPGGLAGGPGQYF
14	TRBD1	TRBV6-5	CASSSRTGDDEQFF